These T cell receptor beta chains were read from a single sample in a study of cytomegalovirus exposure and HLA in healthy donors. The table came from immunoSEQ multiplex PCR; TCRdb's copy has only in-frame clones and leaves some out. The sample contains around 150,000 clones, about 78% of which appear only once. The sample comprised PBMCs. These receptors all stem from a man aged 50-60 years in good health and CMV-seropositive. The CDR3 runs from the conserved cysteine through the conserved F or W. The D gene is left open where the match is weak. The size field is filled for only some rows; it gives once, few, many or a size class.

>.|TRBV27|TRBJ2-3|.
CASSLLGPDTQYF
TGTGCCAGCAGTTTACTGGGGCCAGATACGCAGTATTTT
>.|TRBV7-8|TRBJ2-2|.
CATGRSGTGELFF
TGTGCCACCGGCCGTTCGGGCACCGGGGAGCTGTTTTTT
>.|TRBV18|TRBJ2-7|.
CASSPATGTFYEQYF
TGTGCCAGCTCACCAGCGACAGGGACTTTCTACGAGCAGTACTTC
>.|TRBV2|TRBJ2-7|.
CASKNEPYEQYF
TGTGCCAGCAAGAACGAGCCCTACGAGCAGTACTTC
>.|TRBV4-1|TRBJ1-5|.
CASSQDIGGVSNQPQHF
TGCGCCAGCAGCCAAGATATAGGAGGAGTAAGCAATCAGCCCCAGCATTTT
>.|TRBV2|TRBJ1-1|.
CASTAPGGPEVTEAFF
TGTGCCAGCACCGCTCCCGGCGGCCCCGAGGTCACTGAAGCTTTCTTT
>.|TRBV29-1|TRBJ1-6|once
CSVVLDGGGSPLHF
TGCAGCGTTGTTTTGGACGGCGGAGGGTCACCCCTCCACTTT
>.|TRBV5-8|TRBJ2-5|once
CASSILETQYF
TGTGCCAGCAGCATCCTAGAGACCCAGTACTTC
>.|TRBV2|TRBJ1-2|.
CASVGDNYGYTF
TGTGCCAGTGTAGGGGATAACTATGGCTACACCTTC
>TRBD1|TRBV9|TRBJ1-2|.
CASSVGAGTGDRYTF
TGTGCCAGCAGCGTAGGAGCCGGGACAGGGGATCGCTACACCTTC
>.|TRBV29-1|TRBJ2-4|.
CSALPTGLGIQYF
TGCAGCGCTCTACCGACGGGGTTAGGCATTCAGTACTTC
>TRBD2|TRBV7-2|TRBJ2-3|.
CASSFLPTSGITDTQYF
TGTGCCAGCAGCTTTCTTCCGACTAGCGGGATCACAGATACGCAGTATTTT
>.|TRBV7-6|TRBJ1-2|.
CASSQHQNYGYTF
TGTGCCAGCAGCCAACATCAGAACTATGGCTACACCTTC
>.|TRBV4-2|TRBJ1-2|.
CASSQPFAVDYGYTF
TGTGCCAGCAGCCAGCCCTTCGCGGTGGACTATGGCTACACCTTC
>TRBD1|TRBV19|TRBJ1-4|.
CASSIRTGGEKLFF
TGTGCCAGTAGTATAAGGACAGGGGGAGAAAAACTGTTTTTT
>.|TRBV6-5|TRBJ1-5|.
CASSYEGSGNQPQHF
TGTGCCAGCAGTTACGAGGGTTCTGGCAATCAGCCCCAGCATTTT
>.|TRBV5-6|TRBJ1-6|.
CASSLGGARNSPLHF
TGTGCCAGCAGCTTGGGCGGGGCTCGTAATTCACCCCTCCACTTT
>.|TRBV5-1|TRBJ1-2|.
CASRLDSYGYTF
TGCGCCAGCAGGCTAGACAGCTATGGCTACACCTTC
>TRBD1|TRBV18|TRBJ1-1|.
CASSPPGQQNTEAFF
TGTGCCAGCTCACCACCGGGACAGCAGAACACTGAAGCTTTCTTT
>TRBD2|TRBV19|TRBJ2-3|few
CASSILGGSGFRTDTQYF
TGTGCCAGTAGTATTCTTGGCGGGAGTGGGTTCCGCACAGATACGCAGTATTTT
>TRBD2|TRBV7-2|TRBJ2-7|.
CASSPRLAGGNEQYF
TGTGCCAGCAGCCCCAGGCTAGCGGGAGGGAACGAGCAGTACTTC
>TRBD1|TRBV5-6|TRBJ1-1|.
CASREQGMNTEAFF
TGTGCCAGCAGAGAACAGGGGATGAACACTGAAGCTTTCTTT
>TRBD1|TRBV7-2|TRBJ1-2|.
CASSSWDRAGNGYTF
TGTGCCAGCAGCTCGTGGGACAGGGCCGGAAATGGCTACACCTTC
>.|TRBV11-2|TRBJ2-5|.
CASSLVAVGAETQYF
TGTGCCAGCAGCTTAGTAGCGGTCGGGGCGGAGACCCAGTACTTC
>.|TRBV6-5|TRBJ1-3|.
CASSYARTAGNTIYF
TGTGCCAGCAGTTACGCCCGGACAGCTGGAAACACCATATATTTT
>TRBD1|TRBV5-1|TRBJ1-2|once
CASSPRTGNYGYTF
TGCGCCAGCAGCCCTAGGACAGGGAACTATGGCTACACCTTC
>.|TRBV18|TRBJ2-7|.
CASSRPERVPLYEQYF
TGTGCCAGCTCACGACCGGAGAGGGTCCCTCTCTACGAGCAGTACTTC
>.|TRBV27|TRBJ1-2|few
CASSLRGNYGYTF
TGTGCCAGCAGTTTAAGGGGGAACTATGGCTACACCTTC
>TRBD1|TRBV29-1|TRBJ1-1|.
CSVGQGRNTEAFF
TGCAGCGTTGGACAGGGAAGGAACACTGAAGCTTTCTTT
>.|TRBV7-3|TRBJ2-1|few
CASSLFRDNEQFF
TGTGCCAGCAGCTTATTCAGGGACAATGAGCAGTTCTTC
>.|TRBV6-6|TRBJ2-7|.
CASSYMGGVARYEQYF
TGTGCCAGCAGTTATATGGGGGGAGTTGCTCGGTACGAGCAGTACTTC
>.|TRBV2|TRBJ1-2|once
CASSAEEGYTF
TGTGCCAGCAGTGCGGAGGAAGGCTACACCTTC
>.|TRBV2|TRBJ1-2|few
CASSVSETAGYTF
TGTGCCAGCAGTGTCTCGGAAACAGCTGGCTACACCTTC
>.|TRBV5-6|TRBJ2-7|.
CASSPRFTGNEQYF
TGTGCCAGCAGCCCCCGCTTTACAGGGAACGAGCAGTACTTC
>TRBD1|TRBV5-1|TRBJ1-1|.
CASSLSGGNTEAFF
TGCGCCAGCAGCTTGTCAGGGGGTAACACTGAAGCTTTCTTT
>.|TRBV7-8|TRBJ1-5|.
CASSRPGWPQHF
TGTGCCAGCAGCCGGCCCGGGTGGCCCCAGCATTTT
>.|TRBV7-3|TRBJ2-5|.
CASSLSRGETQYF
TGTGCCAGCAGCTTGAGTAGAGGGGAGACCCAGTACTTC
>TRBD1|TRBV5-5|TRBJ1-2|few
CASSKDSGTGGPRGGYTF
TGTGCCAGCAGCAAAGACAGCGGGACAGGGGGTCCGCGAGGAGGCTACACCTTC
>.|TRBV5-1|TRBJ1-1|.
CASSLVSGIEAFF
TGCGCCAGCAGCTTGGTAAGCGGTATTGAAGCTTTCTTT
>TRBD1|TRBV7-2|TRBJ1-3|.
CASSLGQGGNTIYF
TGTGCCAGCAGCTTAGGACAGGGGGGAAACACCATATATTTT
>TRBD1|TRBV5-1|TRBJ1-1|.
CASSSRQGITEAFF
TGCGCCAGCAGCTCGAGACAGGGAATCACTGAAGCTTTCTTT
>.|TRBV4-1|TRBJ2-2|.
CASSPVGPNTGELFF
TGCGCCAGCAGCCCCGTGGGGCCGAACACCGGGGAGCTGTTTTTT
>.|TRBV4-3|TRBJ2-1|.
CASSQDWRFNEQFF
TGCGCCAGCAGCCAAGATTGGCGGTTCAATGAGCAGTTCTTC
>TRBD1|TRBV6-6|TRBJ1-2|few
CASSTAHRGDGYTF
TGTGCCAGCAGTACAGCCCACAGGGGGGATGGCTACACCTTC
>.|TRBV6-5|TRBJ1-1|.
CASSRPGSRAFF
TGTGCCAGCAGTCGCCCCGGGAGCCGAGCTTTCTTT
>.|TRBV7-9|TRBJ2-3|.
CASSLGSGVDADTQYF
TGTGCCAGCAGCTTAGGATCAGGGGTGGACGCAGATACGCAGTATTTT